A selection of T cell receptor beta chains follows, all from one sample in a study of Ad26.COV2.S vaccination and SARS-CoV-2 variants. Assay: immunoSEQ multiplex PCR; the TCRdb copy retains only in-frame clones and omits some. The repertoire holds hundreds of thousands of clones, with 75% to 95% as singletons. The starting material was peripheral blood, obtained in a trial of Ad26.COV2.S vaccine versus placebo. All receptors derive from a person aged 18-65 years who received the Ad26.COV2.S COVID-19 vaccine or a placebo. The CDR3 runs from the conserved cysteine through the conserved F or W. Fields, in order: clone size, J gene, V gene, CDR3 protein. The size entry is marked missing in some rows and otherwise reads once, few, many or a size class.

>once|TRBJ1-1|TRBV7-8
CASSPSGNLRTEAFF
>-|TRBJ2-7|TRBV5-1
CASSLEAGPGYEQYF
>-|TRBJ2-7|TRBV11-2
CASSLTGEQYF
>-|TRBJ2-2|TRBV5-1
CASSLTGTGDTGELFF
>-|TRBJ2-7|TRBV6-5
CASSNKPGQSYEQYF
>-|TRBJ2-3|TRBV19
CASSIGLGFTDTQYF
>-|TRBJ1-1|TRBV6-5
CASSPNRNTEAFF
>-|TRBJ2-6|TRBV15
CATSIGQTSGANVLTF
>once|TRBJ1-1|TRBV11-2
CASSHRRGLNTEAFF
>-|TRBJ2-2|TRBV11-2
CASSLLAGDGGELFF
>-|TRBJ2-2|TRBV9
CASSQRTPTGELFF
>once|TRBJ2-3|TRBV7-2
CASSLRQSTDTQYF
>-|TRBJ1-6|TRBV5-5
CASSFWDTNNSPLHF
>-|TRBJ1-1|TRBV5-6
CASSLESTEAFF
>-|TRBJ2-5|TRBV9
CASSVVGGVQETQYF
>once|TRBJ2-2|TRBV29-1
CSVEVAGTGELFF
>-|TRBJ2-5|TRBV15
CATSRDGKLEETQYF
>-|TRBJ2-3|TRBV11-2
CASSFPTSTDTQYF
>once|TRBJ1-1|TRBV6-1
CASSEHHGGDTEAFF
>-|TRBJ2-3|TRBV30
CAWSVLLIADTQYF
>once|TRBJ2-5|TRBV7-9
CASSLQKGLWETQYF
>-|TRBJ2-3|TRBV4-1
CASSQTVLADTDTQYF
>-|TRBJ2-6|TRBV30
CAWSGGSSSGANVLTF
>-|TRBJ2-5|TRBV11-2
CASSFAGSSASGAETQYF
>-|TRBJ1-6|TRBV21-1
CASSKDETGVGNSPLHF
>-|TRBJ2-7|TRBV7-9
CASSFYRDSVPPEYF
>few|TRBJ2-7|TRBV18
CASSLPPTGQVEYEQYF
>-|TRBJ1-4|TRBV11-2
CASSRGQGDEKLFF
>-|TRBJ1-2|TRBV6-2/TRBV6-3
CASSGATRGGYTF
>-|TRBJ1-5|TRBV19
CASNEEVNQPQHF
>-|TRBJ2-3|TRBV3-1/TRBV3-2
CASSHRLAGVGDTQYF
>-|TRBJ1-3|TRBV28
CASSQPETWFGNTIYF
>-|TRBJ2-7|TRBV5-8
CASSPGLSSYEQYF
>-|TRBJ2-7|TRBV18
CASSPGTRLYYEQYF
>once|TRBJ2-1|TRBV4-1
CASSHGLAGEYEQFF
>-|TRBJ1-2|TRBV5-6
CASSLAADRYTF
>-|TRBJ1-5|TRBV6-2/TRBV6-3
CASSRTGAQPQHF
>-|TRBJ2-7|TRBV15
CATSRDRRGEQYF
>-|TRBJ2-5|TRBV7-9
CASSYVVVQGSVSQETQYF
>-|TRBJ2-5|TRBV5-4
CASSRPPWGLGQETQYF
>-|TRBJ2-5|TRBV11-2
CASSLGGASGSDQETQYF
>-|TRBJ2-2|TRBV19
CASSMGTPGELFF
>-|TRBJ2-1|TRBV5-1
CASSFGEGVIEQFF
>-|TRBJ1-1|TRBV6-5
CASSYSRDSYVGAFF
>-|TRBJ2-3|TRBV29-1
CSGGDGRQDTQYF
>once|TRBJ1-2|TRBV3-1/TRBV3-2
CASSRERGNGYTF
>-|TRBJ2-4|TRBV5-4
CASSVGQQSYIQYF